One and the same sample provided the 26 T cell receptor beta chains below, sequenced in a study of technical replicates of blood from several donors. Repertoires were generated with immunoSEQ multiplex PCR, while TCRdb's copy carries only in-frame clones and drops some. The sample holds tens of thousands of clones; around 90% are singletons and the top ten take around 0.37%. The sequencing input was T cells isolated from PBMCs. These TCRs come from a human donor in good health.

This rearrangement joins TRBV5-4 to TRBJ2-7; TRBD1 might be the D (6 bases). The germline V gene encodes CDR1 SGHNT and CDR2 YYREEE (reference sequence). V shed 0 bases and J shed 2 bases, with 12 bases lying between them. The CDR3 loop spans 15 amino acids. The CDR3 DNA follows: TGTGCCAGCAGCTTGGGACCAGGGGATACCTACGAGCAGTACTTC. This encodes CASSLGPGDTYEQYF.

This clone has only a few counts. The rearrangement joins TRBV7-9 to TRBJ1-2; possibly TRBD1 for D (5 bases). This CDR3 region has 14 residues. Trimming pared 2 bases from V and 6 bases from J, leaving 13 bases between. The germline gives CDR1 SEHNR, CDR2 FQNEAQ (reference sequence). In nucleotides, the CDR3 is TGTGCCAGCAGCTTAACAGAAGGGACTAATGGCTACACCTTC. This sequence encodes CASSLTEGTNGYTF.

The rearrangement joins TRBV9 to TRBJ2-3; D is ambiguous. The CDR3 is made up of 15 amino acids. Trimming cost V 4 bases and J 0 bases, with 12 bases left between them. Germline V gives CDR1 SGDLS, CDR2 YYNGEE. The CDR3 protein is CASSSRVTSTDTQYF. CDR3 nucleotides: TGTGCCAGCAGCTCCCGGGTTACTAGCACAGATACGCAGTATTTT.

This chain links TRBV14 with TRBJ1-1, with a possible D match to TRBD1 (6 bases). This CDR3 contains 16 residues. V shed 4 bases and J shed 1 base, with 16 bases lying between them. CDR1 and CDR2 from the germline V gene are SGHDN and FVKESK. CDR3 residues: CASSLSSEGENTEAFF. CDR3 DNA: TGTGCCAGCAGCCTATCTTCAGAGGGGGAGAACACTGAAGCTTTCTTT.

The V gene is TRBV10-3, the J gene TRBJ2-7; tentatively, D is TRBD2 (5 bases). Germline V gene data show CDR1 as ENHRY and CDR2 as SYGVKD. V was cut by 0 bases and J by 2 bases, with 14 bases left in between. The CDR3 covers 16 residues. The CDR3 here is CAISESAREGPYEQYF. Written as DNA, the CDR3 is TGTGCCATCAGTGAGTCAGCACGGGAAGGCCCCTACGAGCAGTACTTC.

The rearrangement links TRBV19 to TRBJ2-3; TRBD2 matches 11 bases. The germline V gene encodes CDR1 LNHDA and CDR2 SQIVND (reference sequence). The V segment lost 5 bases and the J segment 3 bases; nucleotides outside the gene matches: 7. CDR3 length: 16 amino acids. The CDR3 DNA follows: TGTGCCAGTAGTTCCTTTAGCGGGAGGGGGACAGATACGCAGTATTTT. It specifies CASSSFSGRGTDTQYF.

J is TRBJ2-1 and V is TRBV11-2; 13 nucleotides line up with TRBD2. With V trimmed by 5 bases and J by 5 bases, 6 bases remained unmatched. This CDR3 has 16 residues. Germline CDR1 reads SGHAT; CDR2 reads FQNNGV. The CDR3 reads CASSLPGLAGDNEQFF. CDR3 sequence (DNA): TGTGCCAGCAGCCTACCCGGACTAGCGGGGGACAATGAGCAGTTCTTC.

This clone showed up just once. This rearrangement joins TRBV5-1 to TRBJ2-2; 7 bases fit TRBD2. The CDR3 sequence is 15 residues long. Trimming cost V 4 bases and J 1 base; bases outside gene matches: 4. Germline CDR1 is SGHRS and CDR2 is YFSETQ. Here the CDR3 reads CASSTSGVNTGELFF. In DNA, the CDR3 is TGCGCCAGCAGCACCAGCGGGGTGAACACCGGGGAGCTGTTTTTT.

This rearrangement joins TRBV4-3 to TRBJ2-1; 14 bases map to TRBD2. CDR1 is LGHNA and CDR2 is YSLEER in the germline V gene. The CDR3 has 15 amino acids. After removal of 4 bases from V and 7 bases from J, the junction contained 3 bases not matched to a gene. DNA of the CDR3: TGCGCCAGCAGCCGGACTAGCGGGGGGCTGAATGAGCAGTTCTTC. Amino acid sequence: CASSRTSGGLNEQFF.

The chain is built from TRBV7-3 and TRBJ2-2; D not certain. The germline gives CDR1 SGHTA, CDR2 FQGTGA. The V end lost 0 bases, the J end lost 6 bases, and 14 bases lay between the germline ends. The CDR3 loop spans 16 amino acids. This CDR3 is CASSLTIPPPAGELFF. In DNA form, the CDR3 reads TGTGCCAGCAGCTTAACCATTCCCCCCCCGGCCGGGGAGCTGTTTTTT.

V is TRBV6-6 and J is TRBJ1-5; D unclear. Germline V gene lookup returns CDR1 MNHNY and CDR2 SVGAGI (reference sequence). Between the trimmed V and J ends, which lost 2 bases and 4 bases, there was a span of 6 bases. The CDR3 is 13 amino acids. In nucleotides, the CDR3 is TGTGCCAGCAGTTACGAGGTAAATCAGCCCCAGCATTTT. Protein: CASSYEVNQPQHF.

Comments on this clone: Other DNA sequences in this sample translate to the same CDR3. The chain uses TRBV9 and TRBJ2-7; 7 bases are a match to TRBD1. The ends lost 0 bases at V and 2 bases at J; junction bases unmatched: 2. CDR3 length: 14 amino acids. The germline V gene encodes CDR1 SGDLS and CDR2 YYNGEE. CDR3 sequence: CASSVGQGAYEQYF. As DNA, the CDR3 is TGTGCCAGCAGCGTAGGGCAGGGGGCCTACGAGCAGTACTTC.

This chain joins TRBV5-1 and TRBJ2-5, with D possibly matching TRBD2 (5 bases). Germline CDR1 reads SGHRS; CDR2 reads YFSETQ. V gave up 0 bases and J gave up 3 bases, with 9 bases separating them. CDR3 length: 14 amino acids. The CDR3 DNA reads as TGCGCCAGCAGCTTGGGAGCGGTAAAAGAGACCCAGTACTTC. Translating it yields CASSLGAVKETQYF.

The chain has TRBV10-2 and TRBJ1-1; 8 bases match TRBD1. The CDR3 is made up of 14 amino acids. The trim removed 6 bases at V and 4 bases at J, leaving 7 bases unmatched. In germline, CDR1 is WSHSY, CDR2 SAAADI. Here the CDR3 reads CASRGTGGGTEAFF. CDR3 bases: TGCGCCAGCAGGGGAACAGGGGGGGGCACTGAAGCTTTCTTT.

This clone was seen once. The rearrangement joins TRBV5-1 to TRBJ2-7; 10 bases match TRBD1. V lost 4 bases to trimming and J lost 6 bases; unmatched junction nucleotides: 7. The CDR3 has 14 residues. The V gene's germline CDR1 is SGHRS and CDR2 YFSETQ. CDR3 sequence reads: CASSPRDRGAEQYF. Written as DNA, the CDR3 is TGCGCCAGCAGCCCCCGGGACAGGGGAGCCGAGCAGTACTTC.

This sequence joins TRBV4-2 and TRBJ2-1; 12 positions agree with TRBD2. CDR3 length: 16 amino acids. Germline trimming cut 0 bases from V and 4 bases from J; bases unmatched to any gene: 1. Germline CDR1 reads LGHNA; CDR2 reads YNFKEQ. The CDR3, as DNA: TGTGCCAGCAGCCAAGATGGGACTAGCGGGTACAATGAGCAGTTCTTC. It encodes CASSQDGTSGYNEQFF.

This CDR3 is CASNSGDGYTF. The CDR3 region has the DNA TGCGCCAGCAATTCAGGTGATGGCTACACCTTC. The rearrangement links TRBV5-1 to TRBJ1-2; no reliable D call. The V gene's germline CDR1 is SGHRS and CDR2 YFSETQ. The CDR3 is made up of 11 amino acids. Trimming shortened V by 6 bases and J by 6 bases, and 9 bases separated the two germline ends. Full variable domain (missing parts from reference TRBV5-1 and TRBJ1-2): KAGVTQTPRYLIKTRGQQVTLSCSPISGHRSVSWYQQTPGQGLQFLFEYFSETQRNKGNFPGRFSGRQFSNSRSEMNVSTLELGDSALYLCASNSGDGYTFGSGTRLTVV.

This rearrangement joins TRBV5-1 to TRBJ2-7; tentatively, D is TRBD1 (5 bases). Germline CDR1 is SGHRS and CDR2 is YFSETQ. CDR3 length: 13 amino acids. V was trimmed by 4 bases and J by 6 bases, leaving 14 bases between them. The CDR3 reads CASSRQGKVEQYF. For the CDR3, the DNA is TGCGCCAGCAGCCGGCAGGGTAAAGTCGAGCAGTACTTC.

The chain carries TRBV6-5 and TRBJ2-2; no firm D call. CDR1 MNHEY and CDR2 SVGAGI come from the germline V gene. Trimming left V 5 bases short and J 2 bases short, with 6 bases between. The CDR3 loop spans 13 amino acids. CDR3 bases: TGTGCCAGCAGTCCCTACAACACCGGGGAGCTGTTTTTT. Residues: CASSPYNTGELFF.

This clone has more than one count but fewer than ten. CDR3 bases: TGTGCCAGCAGCTTAACAGGACAGGGGGAAGGCTACACCTTC. Translating it yields CASSLTGQGEGYTF. The chain couples TRBV7-6 to TRBJ1-2; the match to TRBD1 covers 10 bases. After removal of 2 bases from V and 8 bases from J, the junction contained 5 bases not matched to a gene. Germline CDR1 SGHVS, CDR2 FNYEAQ. The CDR3 covers 14 residues.

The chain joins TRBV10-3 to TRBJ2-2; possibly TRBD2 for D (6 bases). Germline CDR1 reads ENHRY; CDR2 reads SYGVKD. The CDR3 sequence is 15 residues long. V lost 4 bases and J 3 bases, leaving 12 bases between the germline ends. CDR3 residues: CAISVSSADTGELFF. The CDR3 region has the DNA TGTGCCATCAGTGTATCTAGCGCAGACACCGGGGAGCTGTTTTTT.

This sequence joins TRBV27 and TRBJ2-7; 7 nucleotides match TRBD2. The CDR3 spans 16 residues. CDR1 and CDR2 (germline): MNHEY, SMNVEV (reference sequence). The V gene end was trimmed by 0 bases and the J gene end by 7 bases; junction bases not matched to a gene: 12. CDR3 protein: CASSLSGGLGIREQYF. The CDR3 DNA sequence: TGTGCCAGCAGTTTATCCGGGGGGTTAGGGATTAGGGAGCAGTACTTC.

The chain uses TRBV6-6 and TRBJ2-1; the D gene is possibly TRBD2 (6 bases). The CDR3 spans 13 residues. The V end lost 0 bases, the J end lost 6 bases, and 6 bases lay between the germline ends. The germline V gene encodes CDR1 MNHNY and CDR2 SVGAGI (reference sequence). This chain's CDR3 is CASSYSRGNEQFF. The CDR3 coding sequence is TGTGCCAGCAGTTACTCGCGGGGCAATGAGCAGTTCTTC.

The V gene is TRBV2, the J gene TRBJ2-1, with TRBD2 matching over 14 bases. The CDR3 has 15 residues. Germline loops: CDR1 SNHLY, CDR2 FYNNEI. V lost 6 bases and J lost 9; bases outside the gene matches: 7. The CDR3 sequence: CASSRLAGGIGEQFF. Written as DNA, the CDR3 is TGTGCCAGCAGCAGACTAGCGGGAGGGATTGGTGAGCAGTTCTTC.

The CDR3 coding sequence is TGTGCCAGCAGAACACAGGGTTACGAGCAGTACTTC. It yields the protein CASRTQGYEQYF. The V call is TRBV6-5, the J call TRBJ2-7, with D tentatively TRBD1 (6 bases). The CDR3 contains 12 residues. The germline V and J ends were trimmed by 6 bases and 4 bases, with 10 bases remaining between them. Germline V gene sequence: CDR1 MNHEY, CDR2 SVGAGI.

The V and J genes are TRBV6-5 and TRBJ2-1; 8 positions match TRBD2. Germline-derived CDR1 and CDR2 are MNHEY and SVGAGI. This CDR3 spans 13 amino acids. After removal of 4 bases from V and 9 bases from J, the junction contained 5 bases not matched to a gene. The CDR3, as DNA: TGTGCCAGCAGTTCCACCGGGGGGGGTGAGCAGTTCTTC. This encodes CASSSTGGGEQFF.